Below are 3 T cell receptor beta chains sequenced from a single sample in a study of blood T cell repertoires in COVID-19. Profiled with immunoSEQ multiplex PCR; TCRdb holds only in-frame clones, not every one. The sample contains about 120,000 clones, approximately 87% of which appear only once. The specimen sequenced was peripheral blood. Receptors were obtained from a woman aged 50 to 60 with acute or convalescent COVID-19.

This chain joins TRBV3-1 (or the pseudogene TRBV3-2) and TRBJ1-2; 7 bases match TRBD1. The V gene's germline CDR1 is LGHDT and CDR2 YNNKEL (reference sequence). V was pared by 0 bases and J by 4 bases, with 5 bases of the junction left unmatched. CDR3 length: 15 amino acids. This CDR3 reads CASSQETTGLYGYTF. CDR3 coding DNA: TGTGCCAGCAGCCAAGAGACGACAGGGCTCTATGGCTACACCTTC.

The chain is built from TRBV30 and TRBJ2-7; 8 nucleotides align to TRBD2. CDR1 and CDR2 (germline): GTSNPN, SVGIG (reference sequence). This CDR3 spans 15 amino acids. Trimming removed 2 bases from V and 2 bases from J; junction bases left unmatched: 8. The CDR3 sequence is CAWSQAGAPPYEQYF. DNA for the CDR3: TGTGCCTGGAGTCAAGCGGGGGCCCCACCCTACGAGCAGTACTTC.

As concerns this clone: Germline and junction disagree at one end, which may indicate a read error. The chain carries TRBV27 and TRBJ2-1; D may be TRBD1 (6 bases). The CDR3 extends over 11 amino acids. Per germline, CDR1 MNHEY and CDR2 SMNVEV (reference sequence). CDR3 sequence reads: CASSTTGPTVF. The CDR3 region has the DNA TGTGCCAGCAGTACGACAGGCCCCACCGTCTTC.